This is a list of T cell receptor beta chains from one sample in a study of metastatic and nonmetastatic thyroid tumors. TCRdb re-analyzed the PCR reads using MiXCR. The data show about 23,000 clones, roughly 23% seen once. Sequencing was performed on blood. These TCRs come from a female donor with papillary thyroid cancer or a benign thyroid nodule (not recorded which). Some clones in this sample may be carry-over from other donors' samples. Each CDR3 is given with its conserved first and last residue. D genes are given only for firm matches. The size of a clone is reported for some rows only, either as once, few or many, or as a class for expanded clones.

J,D,V,size,DNA,CDR3
TRBJ2-5,.,TRBV2,many,TGTGCCAGCACCCTACGGGACTCCGGAGAGACCCAGTACTTC,CASTLRDSGETQYF
TRBJ1-2,TRBD1,TRBV6-5,medium-sized,TGTGCCAGCAGTACTCGGGAGGGACAGGGTAACTATGGCTACACCTTC,CASSTREGQGNYGYTF
TRBJ1-5,.,TRBV28,many,TGTGCCAGCAGCTTGGAAGGGGGCAATCAGCCCCAGCATTTT,CASSLEGGNQPQHF
TRBJ2-5,TRBD2,TRBV3-1,many,TGTGCCAGCAGCCAAGATCTGGCCTCGGTACTAGCGGGAGAAGAGACCCAGTACTTC,CASSQDLASVLAGEETQYF
TRBJ2-7,.,TRBV6-5,few,TGTGCCAGCAGTTATTCGATCGGGGTGGTAGACGAGCAGTACTTC,CASSYSIGVVDEQYF
TRBJ2-5,.,TRBV28,many,TGTGCCAGCAGTACAGGGCAAGAGACCCAGTACTTC,CASSTGQETQYF
TRBJ1-2,.,TRBV5-1,.,TGCGCCAGCAGCTTGCTTCTCGCGGACGGGGGGGACGGCTACACCTTC,CASSLLLADGGDGYTF
TRBJ1-5,TRBD1,TRBV10-2,.,TGCGCCAGCAGTGAGAGAGACAGGGGGTCTGATCAGCCCCAGCATTTT,CASSERDRGSDQPQHF
TRBJ2-7,TRBD2,TRBV20-1,many,TGCAGTGCTAGGTTCCTAGCGGGAGCGGACGAGCAGTACTTC,CSARFLAGADEQYF
TRBJ2-2,.,TRBV5-2,many,TGTGCCAGCGGCCCCGGACTAGCGGGGGCGCCGAACACCGGGGAGCTGTTTTTT,CASGPGLAGAPNTGELFF
TRBJ1-2,.,TRBV7-9,many,TGTGCCAGCAGCCTGGTCGCCCGAGGTCCAGATGGCTACACCTTC,CASSLVARGPDGYTF